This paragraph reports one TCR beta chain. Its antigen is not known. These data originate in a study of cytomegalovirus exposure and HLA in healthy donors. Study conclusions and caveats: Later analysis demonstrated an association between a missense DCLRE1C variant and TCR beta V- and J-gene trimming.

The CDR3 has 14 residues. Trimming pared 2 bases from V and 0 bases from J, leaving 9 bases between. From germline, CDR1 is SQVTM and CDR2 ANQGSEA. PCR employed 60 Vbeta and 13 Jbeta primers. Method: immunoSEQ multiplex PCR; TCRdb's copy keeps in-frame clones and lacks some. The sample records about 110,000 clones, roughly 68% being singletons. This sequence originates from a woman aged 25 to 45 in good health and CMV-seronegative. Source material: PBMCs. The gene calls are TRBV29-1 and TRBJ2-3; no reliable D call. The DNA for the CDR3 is TGCAGCGTTGAAACCCTCAGAAGCACAGATACGCAGTATTTT. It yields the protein CSVETLRSTDTQYF.